Shown below are 3 T cell receptor beta chains from a single sample sequenced in a study of T cell responses to AZD1222 COVID-19 vaccine (TCRdb year 2021). Read against the paper, the sample's time point label means: baseline before first vaccination. The library relied on the immunoSEQ multiplex PCR assay. TCRdb mirrors the immuneACCESS table, restricted to in-frame sequences. Some clones are absent from its copies; in checked studies, under half trace to an unresolved V gene, and the reason for the others is unknown. Present in this sample are over 110,000 clones, 90% to 95% of which were seen just once. Around 4.7% of the sample is held by the ten biggest clonotypes. The sample consisted of peripheral blood, taken on day 0 of AZD1222 vaccination. The source of these receptors is an adult in good health.

J is TRBJ1-5 and V is TRBV10-3; 8 nucleotides match TRBD1. CDR3 length equals 14 residues. Germline V gives CDR1 ENHRY, CDR2 SYGVKD. The trim removed 7 bases at V and 4 bases at J, leaving 6 bases unmatched. The CDR3 sequence is CAITPDRVNQPQHF. The CDR3 nucleotides read TGTGCCATCACCCCGGACAGGGTTAATCAGCCCCAGCATTTT.

V gene TRBV2 combines with J gene TRBJ2-3; tentatively, D is TRBD1 or TRBD2 (6 bases each). Trimming took off 7 bases at V and 3 bases at J, with 14 bases between the two ends. The germline CDR1 and CDR2 sequences are SNHLY and FYNNEI. The CDR3 has 14 residues. For the CDR3, the DNA is TGTGCCAGCATTGGGGGGCTGTTGACAGATACGCAGTATTTT. Translating gives CASIGGLLTDTQYF. Full variable domain (outside the CDR3, taken from reference TRBV2 and TRBJ2-3): EPEVTQTPSHQVTQMGQEVILRCVPISNHLYFYWYRQILGQKVEFLVSFYNNEISEKSEIFDDQFSVERPDGSNFTLKIRSTKLEDSAMYFCASIGGLLTDTQYFGPGTRLTVL.

The chain recombines TRBV12-3 or TRBV12-4 with TRBJ2-7; 7 bases align to TRBD2. The ends lost 5 bases at V and 4 bases at J; junction bases unmatched: 5. The CDR3 has 13 residues. The CDR3 loop is CASSLFGGYEQYF. The CDR3 DNA reads as TGTGCCAGCAGTCTATTCGGGGGGTACGAGCAGTACTTC.